This T cell receptor (beta chain) was captured in a study of beta chain features in type 1 diabetes. General study findings and limits: Sequencing the cDNA could make cells with high TCR expression show up more than they should. Shortening of TCRB CDR3s, moderate but significant, appeared in all four CD4+ subsets of Type 1 diabetes patients.

Trimming cost V 2 bases and J 5 bases; bases outside gene matches: 9. Germline V gene data show CDR1 as SGHRS and CDR2 as YFSETQ. The CDR3 loop spans 16 amino acids. Expressed TCRB transcripts were sequenced after all isolated RNA was converted to cDNA. Here immunoSEQ multiplex PCR was the method, and the copy in TCRdb shows in-frame clones only, minus some. The sample consists of more than 300,000 clones, approximately 10% of them appearing once. A remark on this clone: The antigen is not known.

This clonotype originated in a man aged 25 to 40 with type 1 diabetes. The chain has TRBV5-1 and TRBJ2-3, with TRBD1 matching 9 bases. Sequenced material: central memory CD4+ T cells from blood. In nucleotides, the CDR3 is TGCGCCAGCAGCTTTTCCTCGGGACAGGGTGGAGATACGCAGTATTTT. Its translation: CASSFSSGQGGDTQYF.